The clone carrying this T cell receptor (beta chain) was counted only a few times. Antigen specificity is unknown. Ranging in age from roughly 6 to 90, the donors were healthy Caucasian individuals from Russia. In each sample, at least 6.5 million PBMCs were isolated. A second PCR, run for about 6 to 11 cycles, used a sample-barcoded 5' primer plus a J-beta primer mix. Each cDNA molecule carried a tag from a template-switch adaptor that contained 12 random nucleotides. TCRdb ran MiXCR on the 5' RACE reads and lists one entry per CDR3 protein. The table has more than 1 million distinct CDR3 sequences, around 45% seen once. The sample is drawn from a study of blood T cells in healthy people across ages. Points from the study as a whole: Per million T cells, TCR beta diversity dropped about linearly as age rose.

The CDR3 extends over 13 amino acids. V dropped 7 bases and J dropped 10 bases, with 14 bases sitting between them. Germline lookup yields CDR1 SNHLY and CDR2 FYNNEI. The sequence came from a woman between 55 and 75 years old in good health. The specimen was blood. The genes are TRBV2 and TRBJ1-6, with D tentatively TRBD1 (6 bases). The CDR3 DNA follows: TGTGCCAGCACGTCAGGGGTCGGGTCACCCCTCCACTTT. Its translation: CASTSGVGSPLHF.